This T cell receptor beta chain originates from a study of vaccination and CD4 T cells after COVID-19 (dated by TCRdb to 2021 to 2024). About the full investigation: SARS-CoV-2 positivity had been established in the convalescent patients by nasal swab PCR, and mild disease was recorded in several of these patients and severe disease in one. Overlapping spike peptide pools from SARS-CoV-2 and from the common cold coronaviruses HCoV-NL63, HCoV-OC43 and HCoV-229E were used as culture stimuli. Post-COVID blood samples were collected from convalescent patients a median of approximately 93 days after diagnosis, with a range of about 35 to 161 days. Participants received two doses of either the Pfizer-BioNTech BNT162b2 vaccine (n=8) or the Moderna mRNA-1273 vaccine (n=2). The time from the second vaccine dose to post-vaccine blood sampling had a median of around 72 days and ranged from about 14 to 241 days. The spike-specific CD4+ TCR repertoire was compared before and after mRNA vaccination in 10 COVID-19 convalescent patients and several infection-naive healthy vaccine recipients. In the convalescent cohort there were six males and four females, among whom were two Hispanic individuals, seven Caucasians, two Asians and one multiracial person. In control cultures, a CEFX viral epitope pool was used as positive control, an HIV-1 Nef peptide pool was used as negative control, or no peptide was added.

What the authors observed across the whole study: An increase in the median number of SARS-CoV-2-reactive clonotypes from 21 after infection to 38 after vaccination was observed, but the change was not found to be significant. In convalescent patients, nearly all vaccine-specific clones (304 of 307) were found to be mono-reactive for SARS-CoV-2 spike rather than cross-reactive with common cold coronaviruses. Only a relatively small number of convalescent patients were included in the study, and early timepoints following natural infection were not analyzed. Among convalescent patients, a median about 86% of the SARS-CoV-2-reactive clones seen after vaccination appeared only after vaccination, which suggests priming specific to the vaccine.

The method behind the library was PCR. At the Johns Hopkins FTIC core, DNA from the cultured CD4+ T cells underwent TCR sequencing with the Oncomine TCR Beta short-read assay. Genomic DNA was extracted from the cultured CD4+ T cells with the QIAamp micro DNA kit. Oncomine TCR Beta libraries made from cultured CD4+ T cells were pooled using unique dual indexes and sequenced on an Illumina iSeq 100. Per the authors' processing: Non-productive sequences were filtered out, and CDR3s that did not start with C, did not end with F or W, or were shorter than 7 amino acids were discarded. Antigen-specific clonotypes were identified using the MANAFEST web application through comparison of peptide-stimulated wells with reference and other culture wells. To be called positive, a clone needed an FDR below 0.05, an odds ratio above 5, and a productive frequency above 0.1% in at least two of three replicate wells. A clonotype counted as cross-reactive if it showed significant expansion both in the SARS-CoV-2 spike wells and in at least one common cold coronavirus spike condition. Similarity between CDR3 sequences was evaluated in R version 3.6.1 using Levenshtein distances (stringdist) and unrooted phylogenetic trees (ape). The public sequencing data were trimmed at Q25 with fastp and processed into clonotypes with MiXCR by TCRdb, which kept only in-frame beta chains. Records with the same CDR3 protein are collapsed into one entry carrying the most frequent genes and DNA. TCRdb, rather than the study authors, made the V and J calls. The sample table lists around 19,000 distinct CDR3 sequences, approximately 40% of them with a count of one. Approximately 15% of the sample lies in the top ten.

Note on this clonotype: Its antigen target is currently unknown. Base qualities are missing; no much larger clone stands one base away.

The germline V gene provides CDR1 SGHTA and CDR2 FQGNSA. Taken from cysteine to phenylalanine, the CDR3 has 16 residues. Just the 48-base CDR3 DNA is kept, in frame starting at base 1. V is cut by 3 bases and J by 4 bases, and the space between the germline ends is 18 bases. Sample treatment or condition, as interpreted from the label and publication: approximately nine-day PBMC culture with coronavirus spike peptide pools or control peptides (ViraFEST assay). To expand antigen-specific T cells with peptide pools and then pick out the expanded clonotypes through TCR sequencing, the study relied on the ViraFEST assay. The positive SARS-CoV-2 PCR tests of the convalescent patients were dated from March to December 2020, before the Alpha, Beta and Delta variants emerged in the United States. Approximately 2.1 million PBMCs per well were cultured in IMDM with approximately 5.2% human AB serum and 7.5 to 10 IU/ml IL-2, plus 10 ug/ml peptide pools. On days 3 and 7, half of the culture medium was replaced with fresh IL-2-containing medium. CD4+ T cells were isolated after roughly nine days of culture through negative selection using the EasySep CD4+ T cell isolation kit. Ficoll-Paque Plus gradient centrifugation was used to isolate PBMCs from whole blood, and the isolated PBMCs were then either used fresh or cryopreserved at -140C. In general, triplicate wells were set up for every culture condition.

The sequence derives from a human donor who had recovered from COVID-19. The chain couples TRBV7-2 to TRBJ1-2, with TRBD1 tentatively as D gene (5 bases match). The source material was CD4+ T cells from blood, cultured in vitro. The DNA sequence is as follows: TGTGCCAGCAGCTTGTTCAAGGGACTAGGAGGCTATGGCTACACCTTC. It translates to CASSLFKGLGGYGYTF.